The 21 T cell receptor beta chains in this list originate from one sample, sequenced in a study of cytomegalovirus exposure and HLA in healthy donors. PCR employed 60 Vbeta and 13 Jbeta primers. Some clones are missing from TCRdb's copy, which holds only in-frame ones; the method was immunoSEQ multiplex PCR. In the table there are more than 80,000 clones, just over 70% of which are singletons. The sample taken for sequencing was PBMCs. These receptors all stem from a boy between 10 and 17 years old in good health and CMV-seronegative.

This chain links TRBV18 with TRBJ2-3; D ambiguous. The CDR3 totals 13 residues. V was shortened by 3 bases and J by 4 bases, with 8 bases between the two germline ends. CDR1 and CDR2 (germline): KGHSH, LQKENI. CDR3 sequence (DNA): TGTGCCAGCTCACCCAGGAATGCAGATACGCAGTATTTT. Translation: CASSPRNADTQYF.

J is TRBJ2-3 and V is TRBV6-4, with D possibly matching TRBD1 (5 bases). V lost 3 bases and J lost 2, with 9 bases in between. This CDR3 is 14 amino acids long. Germline V gene lookup returns CDR1 MRHNA and CDR2 SNTAGT. The CDR3 nucleotides are TGTGCCAGCAGTGAGGGGCGAGACACAGATACGCAGTATTTT. This gives the protein CASSEGRDTDTQYF.

This chain uses TRBV5-1 with TRBJ2-5, with 7 bases lining up with TRBD2. This CDR3 has 16 amino acids. Germline V gives CDR1 SGHRS, CDR2 YFSETQ. J lost 4 bases, V lost 0 bases, and 9 bases had no gene match. As DNA, the CDR3 is TGCGCCAGCAGCTTGGGGCCTAGCGGTGGTGGAGAGACCCAGTACTTC. Its protein is CASSLGPSGGGETQYF.

This sequence joins TRBV9 and TRBJ2-2, with 8 bases lining up with TRBD1. Trimming cost V 2 bases and J 2 bases; bases outside gene matches: 2. The CDR3 is 15 residues long. Germline assignment: CDR1 SGDLS and CDR2 YYNGEE. As DNA, the CDR3 is TGTGCCAGCAGCGTGGACAGGGCCAACACCGGGGAGCTGTTTTTT. Its protein product is CASSVDRANTGELFF. Filled out from reference TRBV9 and TRBJ2-2, the complete variable domain reads DSGVTQTPKHLITATGQRVTLRCSPRSGDLSVYWYQQSLDQGLQFLIQYYNGEERAKGNILERFSAQQFPDLHSELNLSSLELGDSALYFCASSVDRANTGELFFGEGSRLTVL.

This chain links TRBV6-1 with TRBJ1-1, with a possible D match to TRBD1 (5 bases). The V gene lost 3 bases and the J gene lost 1 base, with 12 bases spanning the gap. Germline CDR1 is MNHNS and CDR2 is SASEGT. CDR3 length: 15 residues. The CDR3 region has the DNA TGTGCCAGCAGTGATCCAGGGTATGGGAACACTGAAGCTTTCTTT. Its protein product is CASSDPGYGNTEAFF.

This clone has a handful of counts. The chain carries TRBV5-6 and TRBJ1-2, with 12 bases aligning to TRBD1. Trimming took 2 bases from V and 10 from J; bases not matched to a gene: 18. The CDR3 sequence is 18 residues long. In germline, CDR1 is SGHDT, CDR2 YYEEEE. The CDR3 region is CASSLGPLPGQGAPYYTF. CDR3 DNA: TGTGCCAGCAGCTTAGGCCCTCTACCGGGACAGGGGGCCCCATACTACACCTTC.

The chain is built from TRBV6-1 and TRBJ2-7; D might be TRBD1 (6 bases). The V end was cut by 6 bases, the J end by 0 bases, with 12 bases between. In germline, CDR1 is MNHNS, CDR2 SASEGT. The CDR3 is 14 amino acids. DNA of the CDR3: TGTGCCAGCAGGCTGACAGGAAGCTCCTACGAGCAGTACTTC. As protein: CASRLTGSSYEQYF.

This clone was seen a handful of times. The chain carries TRBV5-6 and TRBJ1-2; 10 nucleotides line up with TRBD1. Per germline, CDR1 SGHDT and CDR2 YYEEEE. This CDR3 is 15 amino acids long. The trim removed 4 bases at V and 5 bases at J, leaving 8 bases unmatched. CDR3 DNA sequence: TGTGCCAGCAGCCCCGGGACAGGGGCAACTTATGGCTACACCTTC. Amino acids: CASSPGTGATYGYTF.

V usage is TRBV14 and J usage is TRBJ1-4; TRBD1 agrees at 8 bases. V dropped 1 base and J dropped 8; count of bases not matched to a gene: 6. Germline CDR1 is SGHDN and CDR2 is FVKESK. This CDR3 is built from 15 residues. DNA for the CDR3: TGTGCCAGCAGCCAAGTACAGGGGGTTTTGGAAAAACTGTTTTTT. This codes for CASSQVQGVLEKLFF.

The chain links TRBV5-6 to TRBJ2-7, with TRBD2 identical over 9 bases. V was pared by 4 bases and J by 5 bases, with 7 bases of the junction left unmatched. From germline, CDR1 is SGHDT and CDR2 YYEEEE. The CDR3 extends over 14 amino acids. The CDR3 coding sequence is TGTGCCAGCAGCGCGGGGGGGACTAGTAACGAGCAGTACTTC. Residues: CASSAGGTSNEQYF.

This chain links TRBV2 with TRBJ1-1, with TRBD1 matching 7 bases. The CDR3 is 14 amino acids. The V gene's germline CDR1 is SNHLY and CDR2 FYNNEI. V was pared by 11 bases and J by 5 bases, with 14 bases of the junction left unmatched. The CDR3 is CAARRDRVDTEAFF. CDR3 bases: TGTGCCGCCCGGCGAGACAGGGTGGATACTGAAGCTTTCTTT.

The genes are TRBV5-6 and TRBJ2-2; 8 bases align to TRBD1. The CDR3 has 15 residues. The germline CDR1 and CDR2 sequences are SGHDT and YYEEEE. After removal of 5 bases from V and 1 base from J, the junction contained 4 bases not matched to a gene. The CDR3 here is CASRRTGGNTGELFF. For the CDR3, the DNA is TGTGCCAGCAGAAGAACAGGGGGGAACACCGGGGAGCTGTTTTTT.

This clone came up a few times. V gene TRBV4-3 combines with J gene TRBJ2-7; maybe TRBD1 (5 bases). V dropped 2 bases and J dropped 3 bases, with 8 bases sitting between them. This CDR3 comprises 13 residues. Germline assignment: CDR1 LGHNA and CDR2 YSLEER. The CDR3 loop is CASSQFQGYEQYF. CDR3 bases: TGCGCCAGCAGCCAATTTCAGGGCTACGAGCAGTACTTC.

V gene TRBV4-3 combines with J gene TRBJ2-1; 8 nucleotides match TRBD1. The CDR3 length is 15 residues. Trimming cost V 4 bases and J 7 bases; bases outside gene matches: 9. CDR1 is LGHNA, CDR2 YSLEER, per germline. This CDR3 is CASSLTRGHLNEQFF. CDR3 sequence (DNA): TGCGCCAGCAGCCTGACCAGGGGGCATCTGAATGAGCAGTTCTTC.

The chain joins TRBV28 to TRBJ1-5; 9 bases line up with TRBD1. The CDR3 covers 16 residues. Losses at the gene ends were 6 bases for V and 7 bases for J; bases not matched to a gene: 13. Germline V gene data show CDR1 as MDHEN and CDR2 as SYDVKM. The CDR3 DNA sequence: TGTGCCAGCAGAACAGCCGGGACAGGGAGCGGCCAGCCCCAGCATTTT. Its protein product is CASRTAGTGSGQPQHF.

This clone was found once. The chain is built from TRBV11-3 and TRBJ2-5, with 12 bases matching TRBD2. CDR1 is SGHNT and CDR2 is YENEEA in the germline V gene. The CDR3 sequence is 15 residues long. The trim removed 5 bases at V and 7 bases at J, leaving 8 bases unmatched. CDR3 coding DNA: TGTGCCAGCAGCCCGAGACTAGCGGGAGACGGGACCCAGTACTTC. The encoded protein is CASSPRLAGDGTQYF.

The chain combines TRBV14 with TRBJ1-2, with D uncertain. V was pared by 2 bases and J by 5 bases, with 9 bases between. Germline loops: CDR1 SGHDN, CDR2 FVKESK. This CDR3 is 13 amino acids long. The CDR3 DNA reads as TGTGCCAGCAGCCAATTGAGGCAGTATGGCTACACCTTC. Amino acid sequence: CASSQLRQYGYTF.

This sequence joins TRBV5-4 and TRBJ2-2; D uncertain. Germline V gene data show CDR1 as SGHNT and CDR2 as YYREEE (reference sequence). Trimming cost V 1 base and J 1 base, with 5 bases left between them. The CDR3 is 14 amino acids. For the CDR3, the DNA is TGTGCCAGCAGCTTGTTCCAGAACACCGGGGAGCTGTTTTTT. It is translated as CASSLFQNTGELFF.

The chain has TRBV5-1 and TRBJ2-5; TRBD1 matches 7 bases. V gave up 0 bases and J gave up 2 bases; unmatched junction bases: 1. The CDR3 is 14 residues long. CDR1 is SGHRS, CDR2 YFSETQ, per germline. The CDR3 bases are TGCGCCAGCAGCTTGGAGGACAGGCAAGAGACCCAGTACTTC. Translated: CASSLEDRQETQYF.

The chain carries TRBV2 and TRBJ1-2; no definite D call. Per the germline V gene, CDR1 is SNHLY and CDR2 is FYNNEI. V was cut by 4 bases and J by 8 bases, with 11 bases left in between. This CDR3 contains 12 residues. In DNA, the CDR3 is TGTGCCAGCAGTGGGGCCGGTCGGGGCTACACCTTC. Its translation: CASSGAGRGYTF.

This clone was observed a handful of times. The V call is TRBV28, the J call TRBJ1-3; the D is unclear. Germline values: CDR1 MDHEN, CDR2 SYDVKM. The CDR3 runs to 16 residues. Trimming cost V 3 bases and J 0 bases, with 12 bases left between them. As DNA, the CDR3 is TGTGCCAGCAGTTTTTCGGGAGGTCTCTCTGGAAACACCATATATTTT. As protein: CASSFSGGLSGNTIYF.